A selection of T cell receptor beta chains follows, all from one sample in a study of cytomegalovirus exposure and HLA in healthy donors. Only in-frame clones appear in the TCRdb table, and some are missing; sequencing was by immunoSEQ multiplex PCR. The top ten hold roughly 2% of the sample, which has around 150,000 clones, 60% to 85% seen once. Sample: PBMCs. All receptors come from a man aged 50 to 60 in good health and CMV-seropositive. CDR3s include the opening cysteine and the closing phenylalanine or tryptophan. D genes are given only for firm matches. Only part of the rows carry a size: once, few, many, or a class if the clone is expanded.

cdr3_aa	cdr3_nt	d_call	v_call	j_call	clone_size
CASSEIDRGHEQYF	TGTGCCAGCAGTGAAATAGACAGGGGACACGAGCAGTACTTC	TRBD1	TRBV2	TRBJ2-7	few
CASSPTRAYNEQFF	TGTGCCAGTAGCCCTACTCGGGCCTACAATGAGCAGTTCTTC	-	TRBV19	TRBJ2-1	-
CASSLAGGDQNGYTF	TGTGCCAGCAGCTTAGCAGGAGGGGATCAGAATGGCTACACCTTC	-	TRBV7-9	TRBJ1-2	few
CASSIATGGSYEQYF	TGTGCCAGTAGTATAGCTACAGGGGGTTCCTACGAGCAGTACTTC	TRBD1	TRBV19	TRBJ2-7	-
CASSQDIGDSPYNEQFF	TGCGCCAGCAGCCAAGATATTGGGGACAGTCCCTACAATGAGCAGTTCTTC	TRBD1	TRBV4-3	TRBJ2-1	-
CASSQEGQGSGELFF	TGCGCCAGCAGCCAAGAGGGACAGGGGTCCGGGGAGCTGTTTTTT	TRBD1	TRBV4-3	TRBJ2-2	once
CASSPGQGTNGYTF	TGTGCCAGCAGCCCCGGACAGGGGACGAATGGCTACACCTTC	TRBD1	TRBV7-2	TRBJ1-2	-
CASSLGASEQYF	TGTGCCAGCAGCTTAGGTGCGAGCGAGCAGTACTTC	-	TRBV7-9	TRBJ2-7	once
CASSQPSGGSYEQYF	TGTGCCAGCAGCCAACCTAGCGGGGGGTCCTACGAGCAGTACTTC	TRBD2	TRBV4-2	TRBJ2-7	-
CASSSNRYNEQFF	TGTGCCAGCAGCTCTAACCGATACAATGAGCAGTTCTTC	-	TRBV7-2	TRBJ2-1	-
CASSLGAGMADTQYF	TGTGCCAGCAGCTTGGGAGCGGGGATGGCAGATACGCAGTATTTT	TRBD2	TRBV5-6	TRBJ2-3	few
CASSPGQSNSPLHF	TGTGCCAGCAGTCCGGGACAGTCCAATTCACCCCTCCACTTT	TRBD1	TRBV28	TRBJ1-6	-
CASSQDVQGVRGYTF	TGCGCCAGCAGCCAAGATGTCCAGGGGGTTAGGGGCTACACCTTC	TRBD1	TRBV4-1	TRBJ1-2	-
CASSATGQANYGYTF	TGTGCCAGCAGCGCCACGGGACAAGCTAACTATGGCTACACCTTC	-	TRBV5-5	TRBJ1-2	-
CASRDSPNNSPLHF	TGCGCCAGCAGGGACAGTCCTAATAATTCACCCCTCCACTTT	-	TRBV4-3	TRBJ1-6	-
CASSLPGTYEQYF	TGCGCCAGCAGCTTGCCGGGGACCTACGAGCAGTACTTC	-	TRBV5-1	TRBJ2-7	few
CASSDTGGEQFF	TGCGCCAGCAGCGATACAGGGGGCGAGCAGTTCTTC	TRBD1	TRBV5-1	TRBJ2-1	-
CASSPGQTYEQYF	TGCGCCAGCAGCCCGGGACAAACCTACGAGCAGTACTTC	-	TRBV5-1	TRBJ2-7	-
CASSLSGTVGNTIYF	TGTGCCAGCAGCTTATCCGGGACAGTTGGAAACACCATATATTTT	TRBD1	TRBV13	TRBJ1-3	-
CASSKDSTNYGYTF	TGTGCCAGCAGCAAAGACAGCACTAACTATGGCTACACCTTC	-	TRBV7-9	TRBJ1-2	-
CASSERLTDTQYF	TGTGCCAGCAGTGAACGACTTACAGATACGCAGTATTTT	-	TRBV6-5	TRBJ2-3	few
CSARLNTEAFF	TGCAGTGCTAGACTAAACACTGAAGCTTTCTTT	-	TRBV20-1	TRBJ1-1	few
CASSLGTGAGELFF	TGTGCCAGCAGCTTAGGGACAGGGGCCGGGGAGCTGTTTTTT	TRBD1	TRBV7-9	TRBJ2-2	-
CASTLGGFGNQPQHF	TGTGCCAGCACCTTAGGAGGGTTCGGCAATCAGCCCCAGCATTTT	-	TRBV28	TRBJ1-5	once
CASSMATGSRNEQFF	TGTGCCAGTAGTATGGCGACAGGGTCCCGCAATGAGCAGTTCTTC	TRBD1	TRBV19	TRBJ2-1	-
CASSQVDTFNYGYTF	TGCGCCAGCAGCCAAGTGGACACCTTTAACTATGGCTACACCTTC	-	TRBV4-1	TRBJ1-2	-
CASGSGVVGSETQYF	TGTGCTAGTGGATCGGGTGTGGTCGGTTCAGAGACCCAGTACTTC	-	TRBV12-5	TRBJ2-5	once
CASSLQEGNQPQHF	TGTGCCAGCAGCCTTCAGGAGGGGAATCAGCCCCAGCATTTT	-	TRBV6-5	TRBJ1-5	-
CASSWDEAGGQETQYF	TGCGCCAGCAGCTGGGACGAAGCGGGGGGTCAAGAGACCCAGTACTTC	TRBD2	TRBV5-1	TRBJ2-5	-
CASRRGSGYGYTF	TGTGCCAGCAGGAGGGGGTCCGGCTATGGCTACACCTTC	-	TRBV7-2	TRBJ1-2	few
CAISSKGGLYEQYF	TGTGCCATCAGTTCGAAAGGAGGCCTCTACGAGCAGTACTTC	-	TRBV10-3	TRBJ2-7	-
CAWHRDRGGTEAFF	TGTGCCTGGCACCGTGACAGGGGGGGTACTGAAGCTTTCTTT	TRBD1	TRBV30	TRBJ1-1	-
CASSVTSGGAGTGELFF	TGTGCCAGCAGCGTTACTAGCGGGGGGGCCGGGACCGGGGAGCTGTTTTTT	TRBD2	TRBV7-7	TRBJ2-2	-
CASSQDYSAYEQYF	TGTGCCAGCAGCCAAGACTACTCCGCCTACGAGCAGTACTTC	-	TRBV7-2	TRBJ2-7	few
CASSEQGSYEQYF	TGTGCCAGCAGTGAACAGGGTTCCTACGAGCAGTACTTC	-	TRBV6-1	TRBJ2-7	-
CASSPDQGHSNQPQHF	TGTGCCAGCAGCCCGGATCAGGGACATAGCAATCAGCCCCAGCATTTT	-	TRBV4-2	TRBJ1-5	-
CASRRTGTYEQYF	TGTGCCAGCAGACGGACAGGAACCTACGAGCAGTACTTC	TRBD1	TRBV6-5	TRBJ2-7	-
CASSLRTSGGLQETQYF	TGTGCCAGCAGCTTAAGGACTAGCGGGGGGCTCCAAGAGACCCAGTACTTC	TRBD2	TRBV7-7	TRBJ2-5	-
CASSSRLAGGKGDTQYF	TGTGCCAGCAGCTCCAGACTAGCGGGGGGCAAAGGAGATACGCAGTATTTT	TRBD2	TRBV11-2	TRBJ2-3	-
CASNEGEGPQHF	TGTGCCAGCAATGAAGGAGAGGGGCCCCAGCATTTT	-	TRBV9	TRBJ1-5	-
CASSPVSTGDGYTF	TGTGCCAGCAGCCCTGTCTCGACAGGGGATGGCTACACCTTC	TRBD1	TRBV14	TRBJ1-2	-
CASSLVTGGETQYF	TGCGCCAGCAGCTTGGTGACAGGGGGAGAGACCCAGTACTTC	TRBD1	TRBV5-1	TRBJ2-5	-
CASSFNQGANTGELFF	TGTGCCAGCTCTTTTAATCAGGGGGCGAACACCGGGGAGCTGTTTTTT	TRBD1	TRBV18	TRBJ2-2	-
CATTRGPVNSGNTIYF	TGTGCCACCACACGCGGTCCCGTAAACTCTGGAAACACCATATATTTT	-	TRBV10-3	TRBJ1-3	-
CASSESWGRLTGNTIYF	TGTGCCAGCAGTGAATCTTGGGGGCGCTTAACTGGAAACACCATATATTTT	-	TRBV25-1	TRBJ1-3	-
CASSIQGYTDTQYF	TGTGCCAGTAGTATACAGGGTTACACAGATACGCAGTATTTT	-	TRBV19	TRBJ2-3	-